The source of this T cell receptor (beta chain) is a study of T cells expressing NK-cell markers. Findings and limits, study-wide: In roughly 6 donors, dominant CD3+CD56+NKG2C+ clones formed roughly 1.0-7.5% of CD8+ cells.

The CDR3 contains 15 residues. Each CDR3 protein gets one entry in TCRdb, which reprocessed the 5' RACE reads and gives no DNA. This listing includes about 180,000 distinct CDR3 sequences. Points on this clonotype: Its target is unknown.

The clonotype comes from a man aged 18 to 69 in good health. Material for sequencing was blood T cells: a sorted CD56 or NKG2C T cell subset, CD4+ or CD8+ T cells, or bulk PBMC T cells (not recorded which). The chain uses TRBV12-3 or TRBV12-4 and TRBJ2-1. The CDR3 sequence: CASSLAPSNYNEQFF.